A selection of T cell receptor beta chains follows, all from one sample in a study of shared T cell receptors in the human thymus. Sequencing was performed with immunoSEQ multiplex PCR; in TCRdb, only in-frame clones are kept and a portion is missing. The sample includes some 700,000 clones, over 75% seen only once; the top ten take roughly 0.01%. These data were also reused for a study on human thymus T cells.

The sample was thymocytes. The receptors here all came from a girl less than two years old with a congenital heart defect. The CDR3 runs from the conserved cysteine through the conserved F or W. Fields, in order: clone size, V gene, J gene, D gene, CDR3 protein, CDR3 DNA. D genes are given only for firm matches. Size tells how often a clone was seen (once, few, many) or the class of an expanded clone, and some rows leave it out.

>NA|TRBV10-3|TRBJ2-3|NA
CAISSRASSTDTQYF
TGTGCCATCAGCTCCAGGGCATCTAGCACAGATACGCAGTATTTT
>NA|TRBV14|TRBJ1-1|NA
CASSPRGSTEAFF
TGTGCCAGCAGCCCTCGAGGGAGCACTGAAGCTTTCTTT
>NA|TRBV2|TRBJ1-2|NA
CASSEGEDGYGYTF
TGTGCCAGCAGTGAGGGGGAGGACGGGTATGGCTACACCTTC
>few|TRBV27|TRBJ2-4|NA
CASSAIDSGNIQYF
TGTGCCAGCAGTGCAATCGACAGTGGAAACATTCAGTACTTC
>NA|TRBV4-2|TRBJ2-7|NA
CASSSRASGDYEQYF
TGTGCCAGCAGCTCCCGGGCCTCGGGGGACTACGAGCAGTACTTC
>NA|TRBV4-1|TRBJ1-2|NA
CASSQVGLRFSGYTF
TGCGCCAGCAGCCAAGTTGGACTACGCTTCTCTGGCTACACCTTC
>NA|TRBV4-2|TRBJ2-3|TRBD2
CASSQADRGLASGGRGTDTQYF
TGTGCCAGCAGCCAAGCGGACCGGGGATTAGCTAGCGGGGGCCGGGGCACAGATACGCAGTATTTT
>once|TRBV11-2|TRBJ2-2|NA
CASSPEDRNTGELFF
TGTGCCAGCAGCCCCGAGGACAGGAACACCGGGGAGCTGTTTTTT
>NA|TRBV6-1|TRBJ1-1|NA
CASSEPEAFF
TGTGCCAGCAGTGAACCGGAAGCTTTCTTT
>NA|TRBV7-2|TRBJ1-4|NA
CASSLGDRGDGEKLFF
TGTGCCAGCAGCTTAGGGGACCGGGGGGACGGTGAAAAACTGTTTTTT
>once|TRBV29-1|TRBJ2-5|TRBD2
CSVAGGRGAGGETQYF
TGCAGCGTTGCGGGGGGCAGGGGCGCGGGGGGGGAGACCCAGTACTTC
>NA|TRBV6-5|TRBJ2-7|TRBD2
CASSYSRLAGVHEQYF
TGTGCCAGCAGTTACTCGAGACTAGCGGGGGTCCACGAGCAGTACTTC
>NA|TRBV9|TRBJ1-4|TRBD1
CASRGTGEKLFF
TGTGCCAGCAGAGGGACAGGGGAAAAACTGTTTTTT
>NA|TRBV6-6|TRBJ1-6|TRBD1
CASSSDRAGDSPLHF
TGTGCCAGCAGCTCAGACAGGGCCGGAGATTCACCCCTCCACTTT
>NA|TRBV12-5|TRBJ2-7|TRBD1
CASGLDRGSGGSYEQYF
TGTGCTAGTGGTCTCGACAGGGGCAGTGGTGGGTCCTACGAGCAGTACTTC
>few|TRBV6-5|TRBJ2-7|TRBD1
CASSVALGQHFEQYF
TGTGCCAGCAGCGTAGCCTTGGGACAGCATTTCGAGCAGTACTTC
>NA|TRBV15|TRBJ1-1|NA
CATSRGENTEAFF
TGTGCCACCAGCAGAGGCGAAAACACTGAAGCTTTCTTT
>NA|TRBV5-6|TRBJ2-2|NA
CASSPTGAGELFF
TGTGCCAGCAGCCCCACCGGGGCCGGGGAGCTGTTTTTT
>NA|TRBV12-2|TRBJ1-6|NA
CASRLTPNSPLHF
TGTGCAAGTCGCTTAACACCGAATTCACCCCTCCACTTT
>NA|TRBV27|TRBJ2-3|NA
CASSSFLDWGRGDTQYF
TGTGCCAGCAGTTCATTCCTCGATTGGGGGCGAGGGGATACGCAGTATTTT
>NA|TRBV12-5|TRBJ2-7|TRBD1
CASARTGTIYEQYF
TGTGCTAGTGCCAGGACAGGGACCATCTACGAGCAGTACTTC
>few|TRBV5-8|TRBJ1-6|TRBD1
CASSAPDRANSGLHF
TGTGCCAGCAGCGCCCCGGACAGGGCTAATTCAGGCCTCCACTTT
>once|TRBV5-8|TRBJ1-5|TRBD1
CASSLGYSVGQYSNQPQHF
TGTGCCAGCAGCTTGGGATATTCCGTGGGACAGTATAGCAATCAGCCCCAGCATTTT
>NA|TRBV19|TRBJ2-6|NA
CASSSVRKLSGANVLTF
TGTGCCAGTAGTTCAGTGAGGAAGCTCTCTGGGGCCAACGTCCTGACTTTC
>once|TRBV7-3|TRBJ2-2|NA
CASSPGGGQDTGELFF
TGTGCCAGCAGCCCAGGGGGGGGACAGGACACCGGGGAGCTGTTTTTT
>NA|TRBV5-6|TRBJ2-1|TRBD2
CASSLGGSGGAWAYNEQFF
TGTGCCAGCAGCTTGGGGGGTAGCGGGGGGGCTTGGGCCTACAATGAGCAGTTCTTC
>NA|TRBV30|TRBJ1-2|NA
CAWETSGLRPRGYTF
TGTGCCTGGGAGACGAGCGGGCTCCGACCCCGTGGCTACACCTTC
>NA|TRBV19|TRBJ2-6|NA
CASRGANVLTF
TGTGCCAGTCGTGGGGCCAACGTCCTGACTTTC
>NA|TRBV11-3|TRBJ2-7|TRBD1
CASSPGGGDREAYEQYF
TGTGCCAGCAGCCCAGGAGGCGGGGACAGGGAGGCCTACGAGCAGTACTTC
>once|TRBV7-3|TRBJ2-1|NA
CASSPRTRGEGQFGYFF
TGTGCCAGCAGCCCAAGGACTCGAGGTGAAGGGCAGTTTGGTTACTTCTTC
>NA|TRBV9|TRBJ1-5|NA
CASSVGQQADQPQHF
TGTGCCAGCAGCGTAGGACAGCAAGCCGATCAGCCCCAGCATTTT
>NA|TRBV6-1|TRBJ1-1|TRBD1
CASSGDRGLYSNSNTEAFF
TGTGCCAGCAGTGGGGACAGGGGGCTTTATTCGAACTCGAACACTGAAGCTTTCTTT
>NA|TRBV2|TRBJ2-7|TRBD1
CASRDDRGAHYEQYF
TGTGCCAGCAGGGACGACAGGGGGGCTCACTACGAGCAGTACTTC
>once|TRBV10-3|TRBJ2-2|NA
CAISGGDGHTGELFF
TGTGCCATCAGTGGGGGGGACGGACACACCGGGGAGCTGTTTTTT
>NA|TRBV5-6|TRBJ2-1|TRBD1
CASSSLGQGTREQFF
TGTGCCAGCAGCTCCCTGGGACAGGGGACCCGCGAGCAGTTCTTC
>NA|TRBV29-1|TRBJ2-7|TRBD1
CSVEDRGPDSYEQYF
TGCAGCGTTGAGGACAGGGGACCGGATAGCTACGAGCAGTACTTC
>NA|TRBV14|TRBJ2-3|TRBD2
CASSQSSSGGGTDTQYF
TGTGCCAGCAGCCAAAGTTCTAGCGGGGGCGGGACAGATACGCAGTATTTT
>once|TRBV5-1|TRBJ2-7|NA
CASSAGRVSSSSYEQYF
TGCGCCAGCAGCGCGGGTCGTGTCAGCTCATCCTCCTACGAGCAGTACTTC
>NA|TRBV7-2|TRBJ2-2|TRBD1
CASSMGTDTGELFF
TGTGCCAGCAGCATGGGGACAGACACCGGGGAGCTGTTTTTT
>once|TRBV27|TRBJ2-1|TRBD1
CASSLYPLAGQGVIKQFF
TGTGCCAGCAGTTTATACCCTCTCGCGGGACAGGGAGTTATAAAGCAGTTCTTC
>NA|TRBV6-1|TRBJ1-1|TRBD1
CASSQRGQGGTEAFF
TGTGCCAGCAGTCAAAGAGGGCAGGGGGGAACTGAAGCTTTCTTT
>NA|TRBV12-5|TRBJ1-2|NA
CASGLVNRPGYTF
TGTGCTAGTGGTTTGGTTAACAGGCCTGGCTACACCTTC
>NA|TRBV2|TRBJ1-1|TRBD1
CASLRTGRPEAFF
TGTGCTTCACTCCGGACAGGGCGTCCCGAGGCTTTCTTT
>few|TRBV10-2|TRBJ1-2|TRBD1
CASSDGTAYGYTF
TGCGCCAGCAGTGATGGGACAGCGTATGGCTACACCTTC
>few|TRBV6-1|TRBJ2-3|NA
CASSEYTDTQYF
TGTGCCAGCAGTGAATATACAGATACGCAGTATTTT
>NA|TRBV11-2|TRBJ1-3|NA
CASSLGVQGGGNTIYF
TGTGCCAGCAGCCTAGGGGTCCAGGGCGGAGGAAACACCATATATTTT
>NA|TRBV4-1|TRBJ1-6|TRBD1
CASSPPGQGYSPLHF
TGCGCCAGCAGCCCACCGGGACAGGGTTATTCACCCCTCCACTTT
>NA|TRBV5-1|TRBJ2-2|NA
CASSLVGQGNNTGELFF
TGCGCCAGCAGCTTGGTGGGGCAGGGAAATAACACCGGGGAGCTGTTTTTT
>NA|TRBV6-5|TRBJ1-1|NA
CASSYWRENTEAFF
TGTGCCAGCAGTTACTGGAGGGAGAACACTGAAGCTTTCTTT
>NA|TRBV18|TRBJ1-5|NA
CASSPSSYQPQHF
TGTGCCAGCTCACCATCGTCTTATCAGCCCCAGCATTTT
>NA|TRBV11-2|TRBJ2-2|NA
CASSLVRDGELFF
TGTGCCAGCAGCTTAGTGAGGGACGGGGAGCTGTTTTTT
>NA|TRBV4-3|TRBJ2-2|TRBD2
CASSQDPSGENTGELFF
TGCGCCAGCAGCCAAGATCCTAGCGGGGAGAACACCGGGGAGCTGTTTTTT
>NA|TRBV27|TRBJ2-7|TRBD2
CASKASGSSYEQYF
TGTGCCAGCAAAGCTAGCGGGAGCTCCTACGAGCAGTACTTC
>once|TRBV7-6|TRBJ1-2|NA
CASSLGPGKENYGYTF
TGTGCCAGCAGCTTAGGTCCAGGGAAGGAAAACTATGGCTACACCTTC